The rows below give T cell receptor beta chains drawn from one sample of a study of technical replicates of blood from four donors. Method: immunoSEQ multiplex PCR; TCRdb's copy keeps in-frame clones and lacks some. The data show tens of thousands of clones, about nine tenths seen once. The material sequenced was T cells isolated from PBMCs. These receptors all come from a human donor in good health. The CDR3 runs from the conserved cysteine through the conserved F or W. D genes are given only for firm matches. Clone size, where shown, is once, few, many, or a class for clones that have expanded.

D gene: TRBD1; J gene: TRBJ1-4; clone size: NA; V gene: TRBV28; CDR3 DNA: TGTGCCAGCAGTTTATTATTGGGATGGGGACAGAGGGGTGAAAAACTGTTTTTT; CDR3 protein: CASSLLLGWGQRGEKLFF
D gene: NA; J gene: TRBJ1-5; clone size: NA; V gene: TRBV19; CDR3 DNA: TGTGCCAGTAGTAGCAGGGAAAATCAGCCCCAGCATTTT; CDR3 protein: CASSSRENQPQHF
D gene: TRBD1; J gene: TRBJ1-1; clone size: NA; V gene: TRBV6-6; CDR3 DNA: TGTGCCAGCAGTCTCCCGGGACAGGTAACTGAAGCTTTCTTT; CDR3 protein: CASSLPGQVTEAFF
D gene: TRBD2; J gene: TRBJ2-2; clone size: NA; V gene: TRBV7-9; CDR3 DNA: TGTGCCGGCCGACTAGCGGGTTCGGTCGACACCGGGGAGCTGTTTTTT; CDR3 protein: CAGRLAGSVDTGELFF
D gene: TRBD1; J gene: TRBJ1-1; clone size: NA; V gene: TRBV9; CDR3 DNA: TGTGCCAGCAGCGCAAGGGGGCGGCGGACTGAAGCTTTCTTT; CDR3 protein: CASSARGRRTEAFF
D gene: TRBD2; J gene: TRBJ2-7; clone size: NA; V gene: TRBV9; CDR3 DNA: TGTGCCAGCAGCGCCCGACTAGCGGGATGGGTAGGAGAGCAGTACTTC; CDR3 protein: CASSARLAGWVGEQYF
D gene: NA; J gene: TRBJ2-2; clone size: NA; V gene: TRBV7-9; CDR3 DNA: TGTGCCAGCAGCTTAGGGCAGGGTTCGAGCACCGGGGAGCTGTTTTTT; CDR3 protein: CASSLGQGSSTGELFF
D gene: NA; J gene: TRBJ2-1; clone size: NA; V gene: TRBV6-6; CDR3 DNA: TGTGCCAGCAGCCTTAGCGGCGGCTCCTACAATGAGCAGTTCTTC; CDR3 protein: CASSLSGGSYNEQFF
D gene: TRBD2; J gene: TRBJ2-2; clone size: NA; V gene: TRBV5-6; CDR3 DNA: TGTGCCAGCAGCTTGGAAACACCTCTAGCGGGAGTTTTATCCGGGGAGCTGTTTTTT; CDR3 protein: CASSLETPLAGVLSGELFF
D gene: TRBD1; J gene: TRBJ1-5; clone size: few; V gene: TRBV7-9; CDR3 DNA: TGTGCCAGCAGCCCTCTCGGGACAGTAAATCAGCCCCAGCATTTT; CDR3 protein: CASSPLGTVNQPQHF